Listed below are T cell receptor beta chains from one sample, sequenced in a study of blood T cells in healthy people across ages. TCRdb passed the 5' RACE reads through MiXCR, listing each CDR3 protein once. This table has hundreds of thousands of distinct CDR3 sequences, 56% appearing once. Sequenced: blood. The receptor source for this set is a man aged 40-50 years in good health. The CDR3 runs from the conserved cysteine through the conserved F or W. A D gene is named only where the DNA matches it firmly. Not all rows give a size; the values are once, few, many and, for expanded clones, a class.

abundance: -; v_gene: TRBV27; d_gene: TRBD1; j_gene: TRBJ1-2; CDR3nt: TGTGCCAGCAGGCCGGGGACAGGGGGTAACTATGGCTACACCTTC; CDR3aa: CASRPGTGGNYGYTF
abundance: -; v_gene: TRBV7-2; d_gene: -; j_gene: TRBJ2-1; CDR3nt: TGTGCCAGCAGCCAAACGAGGGTAAGCAACAATGAGCAGTTCTTC; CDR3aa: CASSQTRVSNNEQFF
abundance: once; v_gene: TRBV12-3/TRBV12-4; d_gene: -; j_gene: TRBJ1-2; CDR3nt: TGTGCCAGCAGTTTGGGGGGGAGTGCCTATGGCTACACCTTC; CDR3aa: CASSLGGSAYGYTF
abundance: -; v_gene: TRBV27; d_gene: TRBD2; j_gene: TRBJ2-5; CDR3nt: TGTGCCAGCAGTCCAACTCAGACTAGCGGGGGGGTGGGCCAAGAGACCCAGTACTTC; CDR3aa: CASSPTQTSGGVGQETQYF
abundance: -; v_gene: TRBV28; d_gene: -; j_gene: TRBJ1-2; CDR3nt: TGTGCCAGCACCGAGTTGGGGGTCAACTATGGCTACACCTTC; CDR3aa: CASTELGVNYGYTF
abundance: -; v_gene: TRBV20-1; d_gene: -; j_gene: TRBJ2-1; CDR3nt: TGCAGTGCCGGGGCCCCACTAGCAGCAACCGATGAGCAGTTCTTC; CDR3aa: CSAGAPLAATDEQFF
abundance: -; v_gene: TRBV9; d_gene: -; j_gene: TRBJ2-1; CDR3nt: TGTGCCAGCAGCGAGGGGACGGTGCAAGAGACCCAGTTCTTC; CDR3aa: CASSEGTVQETQFF
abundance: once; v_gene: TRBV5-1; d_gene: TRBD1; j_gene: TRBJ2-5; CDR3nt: TGCGCCAGCAGCGGCGTAGGGACAGGGGGTGAAGAGACCCAGTACTTC; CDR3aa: CASSGVGTGGEETQYF
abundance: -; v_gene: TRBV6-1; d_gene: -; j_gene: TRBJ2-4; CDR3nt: TGTGCCAGCAGCCCCTGGGTGGGCTACGATACGAGTCGGCGGAACATTCAGTACTTC; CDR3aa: CASSPWVGYDTSRRNIQYF
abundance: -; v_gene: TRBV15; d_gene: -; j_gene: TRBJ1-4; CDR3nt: TGTGCCACCAGCGGTAGGACAGCAACTAATGAAAAACTGTTTTTT; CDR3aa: CATSGRTATNEKLFF
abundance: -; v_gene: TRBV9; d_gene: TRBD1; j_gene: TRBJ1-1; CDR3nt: TGTGCCAGCAGCGGACGGACAGGCCCTATGAACACTGAAGCTTTCTTT; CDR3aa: CASSGRTGPMNTEAFF
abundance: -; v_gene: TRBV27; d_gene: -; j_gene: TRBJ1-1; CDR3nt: TGTGCCAGCAGCACCACCCCGGGACACATGAACACTGAAGCTTTCTTT; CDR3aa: CASSTTPGHMNTEAFF
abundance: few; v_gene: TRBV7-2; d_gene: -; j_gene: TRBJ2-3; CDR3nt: TGTGCCAGCAGCTTAGCGTCCGGGGGAACAGATACGCAGTATTTT; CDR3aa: CASSLASGGTDTQYF
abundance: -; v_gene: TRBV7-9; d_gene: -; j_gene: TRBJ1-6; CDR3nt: TGTGCCAGCAGCCGAAGTCGGGCAGGGCCCCCCTATTCGACACCCCTCCACTTT; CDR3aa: CASSRSRAGPPYSTPLHF
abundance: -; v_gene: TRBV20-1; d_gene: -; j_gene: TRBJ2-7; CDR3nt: TGCAGTGCTGGAACAGCGTACAATGAGCAGTACTTC; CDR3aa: CSAGTAYNEQYF
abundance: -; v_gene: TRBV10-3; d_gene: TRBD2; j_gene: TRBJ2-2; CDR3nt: TGTGCCATCAGTGCAGCGGGAGTCTTAAGCACCGGGGAGCTGTTTTTT; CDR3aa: CAISAAGVLSTGELFF
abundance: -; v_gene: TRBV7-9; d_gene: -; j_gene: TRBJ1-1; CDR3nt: TGTGCCAGCAGCTTAGAAGGCAGGGTACCTGAAGCTTTCTTT; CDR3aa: CASSLEGRVPEAFF
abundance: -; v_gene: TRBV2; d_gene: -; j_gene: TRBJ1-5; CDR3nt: TGTGCCAGCAGTGAAGGGGGGCCGAACCAGCCCCAGCATTTT; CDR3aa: CASSEGGPNQPQHF
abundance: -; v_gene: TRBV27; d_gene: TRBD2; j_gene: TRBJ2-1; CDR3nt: TGTGCCAGCAGTTTATTGGGACTAGCGGGAGATTTTCTGGATGAGCAGTTCTTC; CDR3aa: CASSLLGLAGDFLDEQFF
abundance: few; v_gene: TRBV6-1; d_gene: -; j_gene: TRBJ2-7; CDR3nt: TGTGCCAGCAGGAGGGAGGGACAAAACTACGAGCAGTACTTC; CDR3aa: CASRREGQNYEQYF
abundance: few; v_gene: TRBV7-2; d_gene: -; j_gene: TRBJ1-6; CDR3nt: TGTGCCAGCAGCTCGATAGGGTCGGATTCACCCCTCCACTTT; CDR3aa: CASSSIGSDSPLHF
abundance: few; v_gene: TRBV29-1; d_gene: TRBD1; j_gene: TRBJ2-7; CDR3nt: TGCAGCGTTGCGACAGGGGGCGAGCAGTACTTC; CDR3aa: CSVATGGEQYF
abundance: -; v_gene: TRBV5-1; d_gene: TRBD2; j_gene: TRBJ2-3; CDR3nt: TGCGCCAGCAGCTTCCCCCGACGGGAGGCGACAGATACGCAGTATTTT; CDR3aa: CASSFPRREATDTQYF
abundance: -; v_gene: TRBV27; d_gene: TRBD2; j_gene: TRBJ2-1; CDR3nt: TGTGCCAGCGCTAACGGGGGACTAGTGTCTTACAATGAGCAGTTCTTC; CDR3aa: CASANGGLVSYNEQFF
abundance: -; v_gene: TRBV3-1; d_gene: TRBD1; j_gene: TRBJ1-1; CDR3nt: TGTGCCAGCAGCCAAGCGGACAGGGGGGCCAACTCCAACGACGAAGCTTTCTTT; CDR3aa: CASSQADRGANSNDEAFF
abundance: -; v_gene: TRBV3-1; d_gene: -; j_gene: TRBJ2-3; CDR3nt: TGTGCCAGCAGCCAAGGGTCGGCGGTTACAGATACGCAGTATTTT; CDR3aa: CASSQGSAVTDTQYF
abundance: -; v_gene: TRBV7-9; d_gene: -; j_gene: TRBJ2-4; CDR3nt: TGTGCCAGCAGCTGGGACCGGGACTTAAACATTCAGTACTTC; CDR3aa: CASSWDRDLNIQYF
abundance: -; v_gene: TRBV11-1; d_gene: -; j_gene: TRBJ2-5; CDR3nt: TGTGCCAGCAGCTTAGACGCAGGCCAAGAGACCCAGTACTTC; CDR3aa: CASSLDAGQETQYF
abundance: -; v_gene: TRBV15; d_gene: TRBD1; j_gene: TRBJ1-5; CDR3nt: TGTGCCACCAGCAGAGATGACAGGGGAATGGGTAGCAATCAGCCCCAGCATTTT; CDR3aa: CATSRDDRGMGSNQPQHF
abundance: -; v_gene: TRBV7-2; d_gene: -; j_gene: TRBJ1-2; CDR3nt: TGTGCCAGCAGCTTAGCGCAAGGCAGGGAAGGCGGCTACACCTTC; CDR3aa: CASSLAQGREGGYTF
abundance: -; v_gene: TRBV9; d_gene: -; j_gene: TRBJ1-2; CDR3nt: TGTGCCAGCAGCGTAGGGGTCGACAGAGACTATGGCTACACCTTC; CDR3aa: CASSVGVDRDYGYTF
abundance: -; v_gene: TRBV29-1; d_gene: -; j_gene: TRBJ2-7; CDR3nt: TGCAGCGTTGAGGACGCGAAGGGTAACTACGAGCAGTACTTC; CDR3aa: CSVEDAKGNYEQYF
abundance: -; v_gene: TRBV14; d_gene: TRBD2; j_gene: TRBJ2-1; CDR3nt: TGTGCCAGCAGCCCCCGCGGACCGGGACTAGCGGGATTGAATGAGCAGTTCTTC; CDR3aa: CASSPRGPGLAGLNEQFF
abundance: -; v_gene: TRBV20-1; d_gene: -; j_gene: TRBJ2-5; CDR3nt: TGCAGTGCCAGAAGGGGGGGTGTGAGGCAAGAGACCCAGTACTTC; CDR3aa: CSARRGGVRQETQYF
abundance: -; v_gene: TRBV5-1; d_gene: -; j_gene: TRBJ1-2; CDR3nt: TGCGCCAGCAGCTTGTCTCCAGGGAGGGTTGAGGGCTACACCTTC; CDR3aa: CASSLSPGRVEGYTF
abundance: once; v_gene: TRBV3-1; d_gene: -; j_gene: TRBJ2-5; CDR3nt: TGTGCCAGCAGCCAACACCCCGAAGGTGGAGAGACCCAGTACTTC; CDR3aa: CASSQHPEGGETQYF
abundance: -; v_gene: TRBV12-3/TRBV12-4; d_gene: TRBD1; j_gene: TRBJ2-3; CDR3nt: TGTGCCAGCAGTCGCAGCCCGGGACAGGGAACAGATACGCAGTATTTT; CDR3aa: CASSRSPGQGTDTQYF
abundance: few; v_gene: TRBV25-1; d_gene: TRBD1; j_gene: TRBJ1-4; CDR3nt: TGTGCCAGCAGTGAATCTTGGACAGGCCTCGAAAAACTGTTTTTT; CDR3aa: CASSESWTGLEKLFF
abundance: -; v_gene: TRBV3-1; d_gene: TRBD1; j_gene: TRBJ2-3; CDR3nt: TGTGCCAGCAGCCAAATGGCGACAGGGAGCACAGATACGCAGTATTTT; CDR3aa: CASSQMATGSTDTQYF
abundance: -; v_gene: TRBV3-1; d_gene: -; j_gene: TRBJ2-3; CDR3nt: TGTGCCAGCAGTCCCTCCGGGACGGCTGATACGCAGTATTTT; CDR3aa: CASSPSGTADTQYF
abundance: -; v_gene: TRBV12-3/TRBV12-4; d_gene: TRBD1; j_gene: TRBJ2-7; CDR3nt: TGTGCCAGCACTACAGGGGCGAGGTACAATGAGCAGTACTTC; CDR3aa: CASTTGARYNEQYF
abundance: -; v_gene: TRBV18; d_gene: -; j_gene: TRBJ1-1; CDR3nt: TGTGCCAGCTCACCCGGGAGGGGCACTGAAGCTTTCTTT; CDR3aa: CASSPGRGTEAFF
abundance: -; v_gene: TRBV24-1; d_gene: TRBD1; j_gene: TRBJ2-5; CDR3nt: TGTGCCACCAGCGAGGGGACAGCAGAGACCCAGTACTTC; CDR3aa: CATSEGTAETQYF
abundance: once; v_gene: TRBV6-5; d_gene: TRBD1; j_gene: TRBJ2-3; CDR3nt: TGTGCCAGCAGGGGGTTGGGGACAGGTACGCAGTATTTT; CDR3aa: CASRGLGTGTQYF
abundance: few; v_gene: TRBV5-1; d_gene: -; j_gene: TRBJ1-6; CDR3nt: TGCGCCAGCAGCGCACAACACGGACCGGATTCACCCCTCCACTTT; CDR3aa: CASSAQHGPDSPLHF
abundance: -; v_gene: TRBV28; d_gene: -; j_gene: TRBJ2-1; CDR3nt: TGTGCCAGCATGGAGGGACAGATTACCGATGAGCAGTTCTTC; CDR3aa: CASMEGQITDEQFF
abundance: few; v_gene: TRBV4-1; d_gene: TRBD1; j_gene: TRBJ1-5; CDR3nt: TGCGCCAGCAGCCAACCGACAGGGGGCCGGGGCCAGCCCCAGCATTTT; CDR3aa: CASSQPTGGRGQPQHF
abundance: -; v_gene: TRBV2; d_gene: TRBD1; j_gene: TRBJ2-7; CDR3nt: TGTGCCAGCAGTCGGGACAGGGCCCTCTACGAGCAGTACTTC; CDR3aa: CASSRDRALYEQYF
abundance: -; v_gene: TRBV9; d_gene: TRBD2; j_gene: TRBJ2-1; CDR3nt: TGTGCCAGCAGCCCTCCCGGACTAGCGGAAGGGCATGAGCAGTTCTTC; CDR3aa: CASSPPGLAEGHEQFF
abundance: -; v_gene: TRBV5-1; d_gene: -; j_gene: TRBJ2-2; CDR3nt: TGCGCCAGCAGCTTGGGGGGGTCCAGGAACACCGGGGAGCTGTTTTTT; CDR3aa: CASSLGGSRNTGELFF
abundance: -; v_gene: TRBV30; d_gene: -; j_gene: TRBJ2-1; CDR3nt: TGTGCCTGGAGACGAGGGGAGCAGTTCTTC; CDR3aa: CAWRRGEQFF
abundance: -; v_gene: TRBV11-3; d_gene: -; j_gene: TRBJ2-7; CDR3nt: TGTGCCAGCAGCTCCAAGCGCGGGACAGCTCACCACGAGCAGTACTTC; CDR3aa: CASSSKRGTAHHEQYF
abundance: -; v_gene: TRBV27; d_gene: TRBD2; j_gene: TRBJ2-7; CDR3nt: TGTGCCAGCAGACCTCAAAGTGCGGGGGGCTTATACAATGAGCAGTACTTC; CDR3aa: CASRPQSAGGLYNEQYF
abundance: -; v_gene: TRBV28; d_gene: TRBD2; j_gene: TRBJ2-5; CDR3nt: TGTGCCAGCATTGCGGGGGGACAAGAGACCCAGTACTTC; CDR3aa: CASIAGGQETQYF
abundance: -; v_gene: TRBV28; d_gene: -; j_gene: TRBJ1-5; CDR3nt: TGTGCCAGCATCTTTGACAGGAGAGATCAGCCCCAGCATTTT; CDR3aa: CASIFDRRDQPQHF
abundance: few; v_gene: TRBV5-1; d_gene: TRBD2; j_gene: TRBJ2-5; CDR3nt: TGCGCCAGCAGCCACCCCGTGGGGTCTAGCGGGGAATTCCAAGAGACCCAGTACTTC; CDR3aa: CASSHPVGSSGEFQETQYF
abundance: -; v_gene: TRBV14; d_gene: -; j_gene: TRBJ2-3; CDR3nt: TGTGCCAGCAGCCGCGACTACGCAACAGATACGCAGTATTTT; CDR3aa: CASSRDYATDTQYF
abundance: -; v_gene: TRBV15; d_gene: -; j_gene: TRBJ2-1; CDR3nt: TGTGCCACCAGCGGAGATGGGGGGCGGAGCTCCTACAATGAGCAGTTCTTC; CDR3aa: CATSGDGGRSSYNEQFF
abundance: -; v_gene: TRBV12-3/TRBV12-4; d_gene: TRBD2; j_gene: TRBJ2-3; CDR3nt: TGTGCCAGCAGGGCCGGGACTAGCGGTACAGATACGCAGTATTTT; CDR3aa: CASRAGTSGTDTQYF